A single sample gave rise to the 12 T cell receptor beta chains below, sequenced in a study of CD8 T cells in Susac syndrome. Reverse transcription of about 0.5 to 1 ug RNA was carried out with random hexamers. Each CDR3 protein gets one entry after TCRdb re-called the immunoSEQ multiplex PCR reads with MiXCR. The sample has tens of thousands of distinct CDR3 sequences, approximately 94% seen once. The sample comprised CD8+ T cells from PBMCs. The receptors here all came from a human donor in good health.

This clonotype was counted between two and nine times. This chain connects TRBV7-2 to TRBJ2-7; 13 nucleotides match TRBD2. The CDR3 length is 15 residues. J lost 2 bases, V lost 4 bases, and 2 bases had no gene match. Germline-derived CDR1 and CDR2 are SGHTA and FQGNSA. The CDR3 spells CASSSTSGGTYEQYF. CDR3 nucleotides: TGTGCCAGCAGCTCGACTAGCGGGGGGACCTACGAGCAGTACTTC.

This chain connects TRBV18 to TRBJ2-4; D is uncertain. The V and J ends lost 5 bases and 0 bases respectively, with 17 bases between them. Germline V gene sequence: CDR1 KGHSH, CDR2 LQKENI. The CDR3 contains 17 residues. CDR3 loop: CASSRSGLEIAKNIQYF. The CDR3 bases are TGTGCCAGCTCAAGGTCTGGTCTGGAGATAGCCAAAAACATTCAGTACTTC.

The chain employs TRBV30 and TRBJ2-7, with 7 bases fitting TRBD2. Germline V gene sequence: CDR1 GTSNPN, CDR2 SVGIG (reference sequence). Losses at the gene ends were 2 bases for V and 7 bases for J; bases not matched to a gene: 2. This CDR3 is 11 amino acids long. The CDR3 bases are TGTGCCTGGAGTTCAGCGGGGGAGCAGTACGTC. Amino acid sequence: CAWSSAGEQYV.

V gene TRBV25-1 combines with J gene TRBJ1-2, with D hard to call. V was trimmed by 3 bases and J by 4 bases, leaving 15 bases between them. The germline V gene has CDR1 MGHDK and CDR2 SYGVNS. The CDR3 has 15 residues. The CDR3 loop is CASSDTSLAGYGYTF. The CDR3 DNA is TGTGCCAGCAGTGATACCTCATTAGCTGGCTATGGCTACACCTTC.

The rearrangement links TRBV30 to TRBJ1-1; D is undetermined. The germline V and J ends were trimmed by 2 bases and 7 bases, with 17 bases remaining between them. Germline V gene data show CDR1 as GTSNPN and CDR2 as SVGIG (reference sequence). The CDR3 is 14 residues long. CDR3 nucleotides: TGTGCCTGGAGTCCCGGCCCACCGAGCAGTGAAGCTTTCTTT. Translation gives CAWSPGPPSSEAFF.

The chain employs TRBV20-1 and TRBJ2-3; D is uncertain. Per germline, CDR1 DFQATT and CDR2 SNEGSKA (reference sequence). Trimming cost V 4 bases and J 6 bases, with 14 bases left between them. The CDR3 length is 13 residues. The CDR3 nucleotides are TGCAGTGCTAAGGGCAGCGTCACGGATACGCAGTATTTT. This gives the protein CSAKGSVTDTQYF.

The V and J genes are TRBV19 and TRBJ2-7; no clear D gene. Trimming left V 2 bases short and J 6 bases short, with 14 bases between. Germline V CDR1 and CDR2: LNHDA, SQIVND (reference sequence). CDR3 length: 14 amino acids. CDR3 nucleotide sequence: TGTGCCAGTAGTATACATGCCTATCTACCCGAGCAGTACTTC. This encodes CASSIHAYLPEQYF.

This clonotype was seen just once. V gene TRBV4-1 combines with J gene TRBJ1-1; D gene ambiguous. The CDR3 runs to 14 residues. Germline CDR1 MGHRA, CDR2 YSYEKL. Trimming left V 0 bases short and J 5 bases short, with 10 bases between. The chain's CDR3 is CASSQEAVRTEAFF. Here the CDR3 DNA reads TGCGCCAGCAGCCAAGAAGCGGTGAGGACTGAAGCTTTCTTT.

The chain is built from TRBV6-2 or TRBV6-3 and TRBJ1-1; a possible D gene is TRBD1 (5 bases). The CDR3 is 13 residues long. Trimming removed 4 bases from V and 4 bases from J, with 10 bases in between. The germline V gene encodes CDR1 MNHEY and CDR2 SVGEGT. CDR3 in DNA: TGTGCCAGCAGTTGGTCCGGGGGCACTGAAGCTTTCTTT. This encodes CASSWSGGTEAFF.

The count of this clonotype is one. The V and J genes are TRBV4-1 and TRBJ2-1; a weak D match, TRBD2 (7 bases). Germline CDR1 is MGHRA and CDR2 is YSYEKL. V was cut by 0 bases and J by 7 bases, with 10 bases left in between. The CDR3 contains 14 residues. Written as DNA, the CDR3 is TGCGCCAGCAGCCAAGAGGCGGGGGCGAATGAGCAGTTCTTC. Translated: CASSQEAGANEQFF.

The V gene is TRBV4-3, the J gene TRBJ1-1; D uncertain. There are 15 residues in the CDR3. V was cut by 0 bases and J by 1 base, with 9 bases left in between. The germline V gene encodes CDR1 LGHNA and CDR2 YSLEER. CDR3 coding DNA: TGCGCCAGCAGCCAAGATTCGGGCCCGAACACTGAAGCTTTCTTT. Its translation is CASSQDSGPNTEAFF.

The gene calls are TRBV11-2 and TRBJ1-1, with TRBD1 identical over 9 bases. Germline CDR1 and CDR2: SGHAT and FQNNGV. This CDR3 comprises 13 residues. V lost 6 bases, J lost 1 base, and 0 bases stayed unmatched. For the CDR3, the DNA is TGTGCCAGCAGGGGACAGGGGAACACTGAAGCTTTCTTT. Residues: CASRGQGNTEAFF.